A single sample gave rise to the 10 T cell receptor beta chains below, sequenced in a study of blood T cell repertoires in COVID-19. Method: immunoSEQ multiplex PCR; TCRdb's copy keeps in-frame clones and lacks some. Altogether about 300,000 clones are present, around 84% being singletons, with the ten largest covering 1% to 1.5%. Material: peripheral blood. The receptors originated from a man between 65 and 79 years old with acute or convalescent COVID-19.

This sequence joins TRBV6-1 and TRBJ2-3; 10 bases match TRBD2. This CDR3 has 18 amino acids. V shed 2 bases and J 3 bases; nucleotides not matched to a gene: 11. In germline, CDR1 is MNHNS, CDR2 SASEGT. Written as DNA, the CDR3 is TGTGCCAGCAGTGAACCGGCTAGCGGGGGCGGCTGGACAGATACGCAGTATTTT. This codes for CASSEPASGGGWTDTQYF.

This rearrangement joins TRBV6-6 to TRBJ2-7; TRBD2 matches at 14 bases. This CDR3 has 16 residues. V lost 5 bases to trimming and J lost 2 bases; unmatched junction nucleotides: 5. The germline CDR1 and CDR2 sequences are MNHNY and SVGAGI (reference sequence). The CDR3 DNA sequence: TGTGCCAGCAGTCCCCCGACTAGCGGGGGGGCCTACGAGCAGTACTTC. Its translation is CASSPPTSGGAYEQYF.

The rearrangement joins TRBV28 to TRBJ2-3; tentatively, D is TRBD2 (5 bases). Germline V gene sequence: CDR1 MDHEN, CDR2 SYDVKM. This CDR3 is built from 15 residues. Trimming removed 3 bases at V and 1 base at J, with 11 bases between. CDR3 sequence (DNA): TGTGCCAGCAGTTTTTGGGAGAGGGGCACAGATACGCAGTATTTT. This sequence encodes CASSFWERGTDTQYF.

CDR3 bases: TGTGCCAGCCGGGGGGCCGGGGAGCTGTTTTTT. Translated: CASRGAGELFF. The rearrangement links TRBV12-3 or TRBV12-4 to TRBJ2-2; 7 bases align to TRBD2. Trimming at V came to 8 bases and at J to 6 bases, leaving 0 bases not matched to a gene. The CDR3 contains 11 residues.

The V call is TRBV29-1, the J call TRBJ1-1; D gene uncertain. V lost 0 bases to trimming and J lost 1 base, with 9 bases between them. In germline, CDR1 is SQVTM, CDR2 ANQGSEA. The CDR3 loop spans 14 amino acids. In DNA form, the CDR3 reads TGCAGCGTTGAAGAAGCCGCGGCGAACACTGAAGCTTTCTTT. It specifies CSVEEAAANTEAFF.

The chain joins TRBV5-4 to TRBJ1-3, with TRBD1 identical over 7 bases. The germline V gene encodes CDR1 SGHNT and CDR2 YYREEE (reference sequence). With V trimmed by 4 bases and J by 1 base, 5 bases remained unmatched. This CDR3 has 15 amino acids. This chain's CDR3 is CASSPATGSGNTIYF. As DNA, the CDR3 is TGTGCCAGCAGCCCAGCGACAGGGTCTGGAAACACCATATATTTT.

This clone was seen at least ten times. The DNA of the CDR3 is TGTGCCAGCAGTCACCCTACCCCTTACAATCAGCCCCAGCATTTT. Translated, it gives CASSHPTPYNQPQHF. The rearrangement uses TRBV6-2 or TRBV6-3 and TRBJ1-5, with unresolved D. V lost 5 bases, J lost 3 bases, and 14 bases lay in between. Germline V gene data show CDR1 as MNHEY and CDR2 as SVGEGT. CDR3 length: 15 amino acids.

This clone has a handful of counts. The chain's CDR3 is CATREGGHGYTF. CDR3 nucleotide sequence: TGTGCCACCAGGGAGGGGGGGCATGGCTACACCTTC. V and J are TRBV6-6 and TRBJ1-2; D may be TRBD1 (6 bases). There are 12 residues in the CDR3. The V gene's germline CDR1 is MNHNY and CDR2 SVGAGI (reference sequence). With 10 bases removed from V and 6 bases from J, the gap between germline ends came to 15 bases.

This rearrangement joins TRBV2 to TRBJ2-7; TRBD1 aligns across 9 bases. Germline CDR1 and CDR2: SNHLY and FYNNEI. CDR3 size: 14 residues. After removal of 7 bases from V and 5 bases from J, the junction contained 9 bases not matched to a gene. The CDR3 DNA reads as TGTGCCAGCAACACTAGGACAGGGGTCGACGAGCAGTACTTC. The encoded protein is CASNTRTGVDEQYF.

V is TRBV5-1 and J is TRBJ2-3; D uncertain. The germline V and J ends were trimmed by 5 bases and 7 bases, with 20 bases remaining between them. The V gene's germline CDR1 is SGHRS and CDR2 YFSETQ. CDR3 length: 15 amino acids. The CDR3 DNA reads TGCGCCAGCAGGATCGGCGGTCTTACAAGGAATACGCAGTATTTT. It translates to CASRIGGLTRNTQYF.